This T cell receptor beta chain appears in the sequencing data of a study of blood T cells in healthy people across ages. Overall study results and limits: Donor CMV infection status was unknown, possibly confounding age-related changes in expanded clonotypes. A strong correlation between TCR beta diversity and naive T cell percentage was seen.

V lost 6 bases and J lost 3; bases outside the gene matches: 25. Germline CDR1 reads DFQATT; CDR2 reads SNEGSKA (reference sequence). This CDR3 region has 20 residues. Combining a sample-barcoded 5' primer with a J-beta primer mix, a second PCR ran for about 7 to 11 cycles. From each sample, at least 2.5 million paired-end reads containing CDR3 were obtained. TCRdb independently ran MiXCR on the 5' RACE reads; one entry per CDR3 protein. The sample contains fewer than 950,000 distinct CDR3 sequences, about 36% of which appear only once. This clonotype was recorded a few times. Its specificity is not known.

The sample consisted of blood. The clonotype comes from a man aged 18 to 35 in good health. This chain connects TRBV20-1 to TRBJ2-3, with 9 bases that match TRBD1. CDR3 protein: CSAPPPGQGRGGGQTDTQYF. For the CDR3, the DNA is TGCAGTGCCCCGCCCCCGGGACAGGGACGTGGCGGGGGTCAGACAGATACGCAGTATTTT.